Listed below are T cell receptor beta chains from one sample, sequenced in a study. TCRdb redid the calling of the 5' RACE reads with MiXCR, one entry per CDR3 protein. The sample lists around 37,000 distinct CDR3 sequences; roughly 29% were seen once. Sequencing was carried out using memory CD4+ T cells sorted from a lymph node. The source is a female donor with breast cancer. Each CDR3 is given with its conserved first and last residue. The D gene is left open where the match is weak. Clone sizes are given selectively: once, few, many, or a class where the clone is expanded.

d_call clone_size j_call v_call cdr3_aa cdr3_nt
TRBD2 few TRBJ2-3 TRBV5-4 CASRTSGRGVDTQYF TGTGCCAGCAGAACTAGCGGACGGGGAGTAGATACGCAGTATTTT
- - TRBJ1-1 TRBV7-9 CASSPPTVNTEAFF TGTGCCAGCAGCCCCCCCACGGTGAACACTGAAGCTTTCTTT
- - TRBJ2-3 TRBV7-9 CASSPKSGAVSTDTQYF TGTGCCAGCAGCCCTAAATCCGGGGCAGTGAGCACAGATACGCAGTATTTT
- few TRBJ2-5 TRBV6-1 CASSQNGSEGEGETQYF TGTGCCAGCAGTCAAAACGGGTCGGAAGGGGAAGGAGAGACCCAGTACTTC
- few TRBJ2-1 TRBV4-3 CASSQLTSYNEQFF TGCGCCAGCAGCCAGCTGACAAGTTACAATGAGCAGTTCTTC
TRBD2 few TRBJ2-1 TRBV7-2 CASSFYRSGPKSSYNEQFF TGTGCCAGCAGCTTCTACCGTAGCGGGCCCAAAAGCTCCTACAATGAGCAGTTCTTC
TRBD1 - TRBJ1-5 TRBV20-1 CSANRGRERSNQPQHF TGCAGTGCTAACAGGGGGCGGGAGAGGAGCAATCAGCCCCAGCATTTT
- many TRBJ1-2 TRBV6-1 CASSEFRDEGYTF TGTGCCAGCAGTGAATTCAGGGACGAGGGCTACACCTTC
- - TRBJ1-4 TRBV21-1 CASSKWRVACGKLFF TGTGCCAGCAGCAAATGGAGGGTGGCCTGCGGAAAACTGTTTTTT
- - TRBJ2-7 TRBV9 CASSPVGARDEQYF TGTGCCAGCAGCCCTGTCGGAGCCCGGGACGAGCAGTACTTC
TRBD1 - TRBJ2-7 TRBV6-5 CASSPPGGEQYF TGTGCCAGCAGTCCCCCAGGGGGCGAGCAGTACTTC
TRBD1 few TRBJ2-7 TRBV5-6 CASSLGQGAAKQYF TGTGCCAGCAGCTTAGGACAGGGGGCCGCTAAGCAGTACTTC
- many TRBJ2-1 TRBV6-5 CASSTRTPVVGNEQFF TGTGCCAGCAGTACCAGGACCCCCGTCGTGGGCAATGAGCAGTTCTTC
- few TRBJ1-2 TRBV5-6 CASSPQRQRRRYGYTF TGTGCCAGCAGCCCCCAAAGACAGAGGAGGAGGTATGGCTACACCTTC
TRBD2 - TRBJ2-1 TRBV7-9 CASSPTALAVNGQFF TGTGCCAGCAGCCCCACAGCGCTAGCGGTTAATGGGCAGTTCTTC
- few TRBJ1-2 TRBV18 CASSQGKNYGYTF TGTGCCAGCTCACAGGGAAAAAACTATGGCTACACCTTC
- - TRBJ2-4 TRBV9 CATTLAKNIQYF TGTGCCACCACATTAGCCAAAAACATTCAGTACTTC
- few TRBJ2-7 TRBV12-3/TRBV12-4 CASSLAGVTYEQYF TGTGCCAGCAGTTTAGCGGGAGTCACGTACGAGCAGTACTTC
- many TRBJ2-7 TRBV2 CASSTTGSFVSYEQYF TGTGCCAGCAGTACAACAGGGTCGTTTGTGTCCTACGAGCAGTACTTC
- few TRBJ2-1 TRBV20-1 CSARDVQLDEQFF TGCAGTGCTAGAGATGTACAGCTCGATGAGCAGTTCTTC
TRBD2 few TRBJ2-3 TRBV7-2 CASSRLAAVTDTQYF TGTGCCAGCAGCCGACTAGCGGCAGTCACAGATACGCAGTATTTT
- few TRBJ1-2 TRBV12-3/TRBV12-4 CASSLMAGNYGYTF TGTGCCAGCAGTTTAATGGCAGGCAACTATGGCTACACCTTC
TRBD1 few TRBJ2-5 TRBV6-6 CASSYSTGAETQYF TGTGCCAGCAGTTACTCGACAGGGGCAGAGACCCAGTACTTC
- - TRBJ2-5 TRBV24-1 CATSDFGGPDQETQYF TGTGCCACCAGTGATTTTGGGGGACCGGACCAAGAGACCCAGTACTTC
- - TRBJ1-2 TRBV9 CASSVVGDPGGYTF TGTGCCAGCAGCGTAGTTGGGGACCCAGGTGGCTACACCTTC
- - TRBJ2-7 TRBV15 CATSRSVGVGEQYF TGTGCCACCAGCAGATCGGTAGGGGTCGGCGAGCAGTACTTC
- - TRBJ2-5 TRBV11-2 CASSFASETQYF TGTGCCAGCAGCTTTGCGTCAGAGACCCAGTACTTC
- few TRBJ2-5 TRBV11-2 CASSLDEGLDGTQYF TGTGCCAGCAGCTTAGATGAGGGACTGGACGGGACCCAGTACTTC
- once TRBJ2-2 TRBV5-1 CASSLGQAGELFF TGCGCCAGCAGCTTGGGGCAGGCCGGGGAGCTGTTTTTT
- - TRBJ1-2 TRBV24-1 CATSESGTLANYGYTF TGTGCCACCAGTGAATCCGGGACGTTAGCTAACTATGGCTACACCTTC
- - TRBJ1-5 TRBV28 CASSSSGRHNQPQHF TGTGCCAGCAGTTCCTCAGGGCGGCACAATCAGCCCCAGCATTTT
- few TRBJ1-1 TRBV27 CASRRHTEAFF TGTGCCAGCCGGCGGCACACTGAAGCTTTCTTT
TRBD1 - TRBJ2-7 TRBV25-1 CASSGSGTGSKQYF TGTGCCAGCAGTGGATCCGGGACAGGTTCTAAGCAGTACTTC
- - TRBJ1-5 TRBV24-1 CATSAGGSNQPQHF TGTGCCACCAGTGCTGGGGGTAGCAATCAGCCCCAGCATTTT
- few TRBJ2-1 TRBV20-1 CSALLSTWQFF TGCAGTGCCCTCCTTAGCACGTGGCAGTTCTTC
- - TRBJ2-1 TRBV6-1 CASSLTVYNEQFF TGTGCCAGCAGTCTGACTGTCTACAATGAGCAGTTCTTC
TRBD2 - TRBJ2-1 TRBV20-1 CSARDGGRGWGEQFF TGCAGTGCTAGAGACGGCGGGAGGGGTTGGGGCGAGCAGTTCTTC
TRBD2 - TRBJ2-7 TRBV6-5 CASNSGRGASSYEQYF TGTGCCAGCAATTCGGGGCGGGGGGCGTCAAGCTACGAGCAGTACTTC
- - TRBJ2-7 TRBV5-1 CASTMTGYKAWGGYEQYF TGCGCCAGCACGATGACAGGGTATAAGGCTTGGGGAGGCTACGAGCAGTACTTC
TRBD2 few TRBJ2-7 TRBV9 CASSSGGGLARGEQYF TGTGCCAGCAGCTCGGGGGGGGGTCTGGCTCGAGGCGAGCAGTACTTC
TRBD1 - TRBJ1-2 TRBV6-5 CASSSTGTGGNGHTF TGTGCCAGCAGTTCCACCGGGACAGGGGGCAATGGCCACACCTTC
- - TRBJ2-2 TRBV28 CASSFFPNTGELFF TGTGCCAGCAGTTTTTTCCCGAACACCGGGGAGTTGTTTTTT
- - TRBJ2-2 TRBV24-1 CATSEPARATGELFF TGTGCCACCAGTGAACCAGCGCGGGCTACCGGGGAGCTGTTTTTT
- - TRBJ2-3 TRBV5-4 CASSHPSDDTDTQYF TGTGCCAGCAGCCACCCTTCCGACGACACAGATACGCAGTATTTT
- - TRBJ2-4 TRBV4-2 CASSQEDGEAKNIQYF TGTGCCAGCAGCCAAGAGGACGGCGAAGCCAAAAACATTCAGTACTTC
- few TRBJ2-7 TRBV27 CASSLVGLEQYF TGTGCCAGCTCCTTGGTGGGTCTGGAGCAGTACTTC
TRBD2 - TRBJ2-3 TRBV6-2/TRBV6-3 CASSVIPSGRDTQYF TGTGCCAGCAGTGTAATACCTAGCGGGAGAGATACGCAGTATTTT
- - TRBJ2-7 TRBV28 CASSFASVYEQYF TGTGCCAGCAGTTTTGCTAGCGTCTACGAGCAGTACTTC
TRBD2 few TRBJ2-3 TRBV7-2 CASSLVGRPDTQYF TGTGCCAGCAGCTTAGTCGGGAGGCCAGATACGCAGTATTTT
- - TRBJ2-1 TRBV6-5 CASSITSRTGNEQFF TGTGCCAGCAGTATAACTAGCAGAACGGGAAATGAGCAGTTCTTC
- few TRBJ1-5 TRBV6-5 CAGSRTVNSNQPQHF TGTGCCGGCAGTCGGACAGTCAATAGCAATCAGCCCCAGCATTTT